These 8 T cell receptor beta chains were sequenced from one sample in a study of identical twins. Each CDR3 protein is one row after TCRdb ran MiXCR on the 5' RACE reads. The data contain around 470,000 distinct CDR3 sequences, 14% of them singletons. The same specimen was also included in a second study, on yellow fever vaccine responses in identical twins.

Sequenced input: CD4+ T cells sorted from blood. These receptors were obtained from a woman aged 18-30 years in good health.

This clonotype was counted only a few times. The rearrangement links TRBV11-2 to TRBJ2-2, with 8 positions matching TRBD2. The CDR3 totals 15 residues. V shed 1 base and J 5 bases; nucleotides not matched to a gene: 3. Germline values: CDR1 SGHAT, CDR2 FQNNGV. The chain's CDR3 is CASSLVGGRTGELFF. The CDR3 coding sequence is TGTGCCAGCAGCTTAGTGGGCGGGAGGACCGGGGAGCTGTTTTTT.

V and J are TRBV7-2 and TRBJ1-2, with 8 bases lining up with TRBD1. The CDR3 extends over 16 amino acids. Germline CDR1 is SGHTA and CDR2 is FQGNSA. The ends lost 3 bases at V and 8 bases at J; junction bases unmatched: 14. CDR3 residues: CASSFFPDRDGRGYTF. CDR3 bases: TGTGCCAGCAGCTTTTTTCCGGACAGGGACGGCCGCGGCTACACCTTC.

The rearrangement links TRBV3-1 to TRBJ2-3, with 7 bases matching TRBD1. Germline CDR1 and CDR2: LGHDT and YNNKEL (reference sequence). The CDR3 sequence is 15 residues long. Unmatched junction bases numbered 10, after V lost 4 bases and J lost 6 bases. The CDR3 nucleotides are TGTGCCAGCAGCCCTTGGCCAGGGGGAAGTGATACGCAGTATTTT. It yields the protein CASSPWPGGSDTQYF.

CDR3 in amino acids: CASSVGWGGLYNEQFF. In DNA form, the CDR3 reads TGTGCCAGCAGCGTAGGATGGGGAGGGCTCTACAATGAGCAGTTCTTC. This chain joins TRBV9 and TRBJ2-1; TRBD2 agrees at 7 bases. The CDR3 runs to 16 residues. Germline CDR1 SGDLS, CDR2 YYNGEE. J was trimmed by 3 bases and V by 0 bases; bases with no gene match: 6.

A few counts support this clonotype. The rearrangement links TRBV4-3 to TRBJ2-3; 9 bases fit TRBD2. CDR3 length: 15 residues. CDR1 is LGHNA, CDR2 YSLEER, per germline. With V trimmed by 1 base and J by 5 bases, 4 bases remained unmatched. CDR3 coding DNA: TGCGCCAGCAGCCAAGGTAGCGGGAGCCGAGATACGCAGTATTTT. Its protein product is CASSQGSGSRDTQYF.

The chain recombines TRBV20-1 with TRBJ2-1; 8 bases line up with TRBD2. The J segment lost 4 bases and the V segment lost 0 bases, leaving 5 bases of the junction unmatched. Germline V lookup: CDR1 DFQATT, CDR2 SNEGSKA (reference sequence). The CDR3 runs to 15 residues. CDR3 in amino acids: CSARDPLAEYNEQFF. Here the CDR3 DNA reads TGCAGTGCTAGAGATCCACTAGCGGAGTACAATGAGCAGTTCTTC.

This clonotype was detected only a few times. In DNA form, the CDR3 reads TGTGCCAGCAGCCCATACAGGGGACAGTATCAGCCCCAGCATTTT. Protein sequence: CASSPYRGQYQPQHF. This chain uses TRBV7-8 with TRBJ1-5; 7 bases agree with TRBD1. The V and J ends lost 5 bases and 5 bases, in that order; junction bases with no gene match: 9. Germline CDR1 SGHVS, CDR2 FQNEAQ. This CDR3 spans 15 amino acids.

The chain is built from TRBV5-1 and TRBJ2-1; a weak D match, TRBD1 (7 bases). The CDR3 consists of 16 residues. The germline V gene has CDR1 SGHRS and CDR2 YFSETQ. V was pared by 4 bases and J by 4 bases, with 18 bases between. The CDR3 protein is CASSRGTGTVYNEQFF. For the CDR3, the DNA is TGCGCCAGCAGCCGCGGGACCGGGACAGTTTACAATGAGCAGTTCTTC.